One and the same sample provided the 14 T cell receptor beta chains below, sequenced in a study of cytomegalovirus exposure and HLA in healthy donors (dated by TCRdb to 2015 to 2018). Library method: the immunoSEQ multiplex PCR assay. For the multiplex PCR, a mixture combining 60 forward primers for TCR Vbeta segments and 13 reverse primers for TCR Jbeta segments was used. The clones in this table, taken by TCRdb from immuneACCESS, are in-frame only. Not every clone is retained; where verified, under half of the shortfall comes from an unresolved V gene, and the cause of the rest is unknown. This sample holds fewer than 150,000 clones; roughly 69% were observed only once. The ten largest clones capture just over 8% of the sample. Sequenced: PBMCs. The source of these receptors is a woman in her forties in good health and CMV-seropositive.

The genes are TRBV5-1 and TRBJ1-1, with a possible D match to TRBD1 (6 bases). This CDR3 has 12 amino acids. Germline assignment: CDR1 SGHRS and CDR2 YFSETQ. With 4 bases removed from V and 5 bases from J, the gap between germline ends came to 9 bases. For the CDR3, the DNA is TGCGCCAGCAGCAGGACAGAAACTGAAGCTTTCTTT. Translation gives CASSRTETEAFF.

The chain links TRBV9 to TRBJ2-3; 7 bases line up with TRBD1. The CDR3 spans 14 residues. Germline-derived CDR1 and CDR2 are SGDLS and YYNGEE. Trimming removed 0 bases from V and 4 bases from J; junction bases left unmatched: 2. In DNA form, the CDR3 reads TGTGCCAGCAGCGTAGCTACAGGGGCAGATACGCAGTATTTT. Translated: CASSVATGADTQYF. Looking up the rest from reference TRBV9 and TRBJ2-3 gives the full variable domain: DSGVTQTPKHLITATGQRVTLRCSPRSGDLSVYWYQQSLDQGLQFLIQYYNGEERAKGNILERFSAQQFPDLHSELNLSSLELGDSALYFCASSVATGADTQYFGPGTRLTVL.

The chain joins TRBV11-2 to TRBJ1-3, with D unclear. Germline CDR1 SGHAT, CDR2 FQNNGV. Between the trimmed V and J ends, which lost 0 bases and 3 bases, there was a span of 6 bases. The CDR3 sequence is 14 residues long. The CDR3 nucleotides are TGTGCCAGCAGCTTAGAGTCCATTGGAAACACCATATATTTT. Its translation: CASSLESIGNTIYF.

The chain joins TRBV5-1 to TRBJ2-7; no firm D call. The V gene's germline CDR1 is SGHRS and CDR2 YFSETQ. This CDR3 is 15 amino acids long. V was shortened by 0 bases and J by 2 bases, with 12 bases between the two germline ends. In nucleotides, the CDR3 is TGCGCCAGCAGCTTGGAAGGTCACAGCACCTACGAGCAGTACTTC. Protein: CASSLEGHSTYEQYF.

The V call is TRBV10-3, the J call TRBJ2-5; 12 nucleotides agree with TRBD1. This CDR3 contains 17 residues. V shed 6 bases, J shed 4 bases, and the junction held 12 bases outside the gene matches. Per germline, CDR1 ENHRY and CDR2 SYGVKD. The CDR3 spells CAIRSGTGGSEGETQYF. CDR3 DNA: TGTGCCATCAGATCCGGGACAGGGGGCTCGGAGGGAGAGACCCAGTACTTC.

The V call is TRBV9, the J call TRBJ2-2; D call uncertain. Trimming took 0 bases from V and 4 from J, leaving 13 bases between them. This CDR3 contains 16 residues. Germline V gene sequence: CDR1 SGDLS, CDR2 YYNGEE. The CDR3 reads CASSVGSGLVTGELFF. The DNA of the CDR3 is TGTGCCAGCAGCGTAGGGTCCGGGTTGGTCACCGGGGAGCTGTTTTTT.

This clone was detected only once. J is TRBJ1-4 and V is TRBV18; D call uncertain. With 2 bases removed from V and 7 bases from J, the gap between germline ends came to 11 bases. The CDR3 consists of 14 residues. Germline assignment: CDR1 KGHSH and CDR2 LQKENI. CDR3 in DNA: TGTGCCAGCTCACCAGTCCCCCGGGGTGAAAAACTGTTTTTT. Translated, it gives CASSPVPRGEKLFF. Filled out from reference TRBV18 and TRBJ1-4, the complete variable domain reads NAGVMQNPRHLVRRRGQEARLRCSPMKGHSHVYWYRQLPEEGLKFMVYLQKENIIDESGMPKERFSAEFPKEGPSILRIQQVVRGDSAAYFCASSPVPRGEKLFFGSGTQLSVL.

This clone was seen only once. The chain recombines TRBV9 with TRBJ2-7, with TRBD1 matching 7 bases. The CDR3 contains 14 residues. The J segment lost 6 bases and the V segment lost 1 base, leaving 7 bases of the junction unmatched. Per germline, CDR1 SGDLS and CDR2 YYNGEE. CDR3 nucleotide sequence: TGTGCCAGCAGCGTAAACCCCGGGACAGCCGAGCAGTACTTC. Translation: CASSVNPGTAEQYF.

V usage is TRBV11-3 and J usage is TRBJ2-3, with D hard to call. The V end was cut by 5 bases, the J end by 0 bases, with 12 bases between. Germline CDR1 and CDR2: SGHNT and YENEEA. This CDR3 region has 15 residues. The CDR3 coding sequence is TGTGCCAGCAGCCCCCCAGAGGCGAGCACAGATACGCAGTATTTT. Translated, it gives CASSPPEASTDTQYF.

This chain links TRBV6-5 with TRBJ2-1; 10 positions agree with TRBD1. J gave up 7 bases and V 6 bases, and 3 bases lay outside the gene matches. Germline V gene sequence: CDR1 MNHEY, CDR2 SVGAGI. The CDR3 runs to 13 residues. This chain's CDR3 is CASRSGQGNEQFF. CDR3 nucleotide sequence: TGTGCCAGCAGATCGGGACAGGGGAATGAGCAGTTCTTC.

This chain links TRBV11-3 with TRBJ1-1; 9 bases match TRBD1. This CDR3 is 17 amino acids long. The germline V gene has CDR1 SGHNT and CDR2 YENEEA. V shed 3 bases and J 4 bases; nucleotides not matched to a gene: 12. The CDR3 loop is CASSLQLPGQGFTEAFF. Here the CDR3 DNA reads TGTGCCAGCAGCTTGCAACTCCCGGGACAGGGATTCACTGAAGCTTTCTTT.

V is TRBV9 and J is TRBJ1-2; no clear D. Germline CDR1 is SGDLS and CDR2 is YYNGEE. This CDR3 comprises 12 residues. Trimming pared 3 bases from V and 8 bases from J, leaving 11 bases between. CDR3: CASSDPRLGYTF. Here the CDR3 DNA reads TGTGCCAGCAGCGATCCCCGACTGGGCTACACCTTC.

This chain joins TRBV2 and TRBJ2-5; 9 bases line up with TRBD1. In germline, CDR1 is SNHLY, CDR2 FYNNEI. This CDR3 has 14 amino acids. Germline trimming cut 8 bases from V and 5 bases from J; bases unmatched to any gene: 9. The CDR3 region is CASQVQGAQETQYF. As DNA, the CDR3 is TGTGCCAGCCAAGTACAGGGGGCGCAGGAGACCCAGTACTTC.

The chain couples TRBV27 to TRBJ2-7, with 10 bases that match TRBD1. The junction had 15 bases not matched to a gene; V was cut back by 3 bases and J by 1 base. Germline V gene sequence: CDR1 MNHEY, CDR2 SMNVEV (reference sequence). CDR3 size: 19 residues. The CDR3 DNA reads TGTGCCAGCAGTTTCCACATTTCCGGGACAGGGGATGGATCCTACGAGCAGTACTTC. Its translation is CASSFHISGTGDGSYEQYF.